One and the same sample provided the 25 T cell receptor beta chains below, sequenced in a study of shared clonotypes between healthy human individuals. Measured with immunoSEQ multiplex PCR; TCRdb has only the in-frame clones, and not every one. This table holds some 2.3 million clones, over 90% found once. Sequencing was done on a sample of naive CD4+ T cells from PBMCs. Noted subset: CD45RA+ positively selected. The receptors stem from a man between 18 and 35 years old in good health. Some clones in this sample may be carry-over from other donors' samples.

The chain is built from TRBV28 and TRBJ1-3; D not resolved. The CDR3 totals 15 residues. V dropped 5 bases and J dropped 2 bases, with 13 bases sitting between them. CDR1 and CDR2 from the germline V gene are MDHEN and SYDVKM. This chain's CDR3 is CASSRRYVTGNTIYF. CDR3 DNA sequence: TGTGCCAGCAGTAGGAGGTATGTGACTGGAAACACCATATATTTT.

The V gene is TRBV27, the J gene TRBJ2-3, with 11 bases identical to TRBD2. This CDR3 is 15 amino acids long. CDR1 is MNHEY, CDR2 SMNVEV, per germline (reference sequence). J was trimmed by 5 bases and V by 4 bases; bases with no gene match: 5. CDR3 nucleotides: TGTGCCAGCAGTTCCCGACTAGCGGGAAAAGATACGCAGTATTTT. Translating gives CASSSRLAGKDTQYF.

This chain connects TRBV9 to TRBJ2-1, with TRBD2 identical over 12 bases. Germline V gene sequence: CDR1 SGDLS, CDR2 YYNGEE. Losses at the gene ends were 0 bases for V and 5 bases for J; bases not matched to a gene: 6. The CDR3 has 17 residues. Here the CDR3 DNA reads TGTGCCAGCAGCGTAGGGACTAGCGGGATGCTGAACAATGAGCAGTTCTTC. It translates to CASSVGTSGMLNNEQFF.

This chain connects TRBV5-1 to TRBJ2-7; 7 bases fit TRBD1. Trimming removed 4 bases from V and 5 bases from J; junction bases left unmatched: 9. Germline values: CDR1 SGHRS, CDR2 YFSETQ. The CDR3 runs 14 residues. The CDR3 DNA reads as TGCGCCAGCAGCACGCCCACAGGGGCCAACGAGCAGTACTTC. Translation gives CASSTPTGANEQYF.

V and J are TRBV28 and TRBJ1-1; D is ambiguous. The CDR3 is 20 residues long. V was trimmed by 5 bases and J by 2 bases, leaving 30 bases between them. The germline V gene encodes CDR1 MDHEN and CDR2 SYDVKM. CDR3 protein: CASSPPPSIMGSGGNTEAFF. The DNA for the CDR3 is TGTGCCAGCAGTCCCCCCCCCTCCATAATGGGCAGCGGAGGTAACACTGAAGCTTTCTTT.

The chain has TRBV29-1 and TRBJ2-1; tentatively, D is TRBD1 (6 bases). This CDR3 comprises 19 residues. The ends were cut back, 5 bases at V and 5 bases at J, with 31 bases in the middle. Germline V CDR1 and CDR2: SQVTM, ANQGSEA. The CDR3 nucleotides read TGCAGCGTTACAGGGATGAGAAGCGGAACCACCCCGGGGAACAATGAGCAGTTCTTC. Translation: CSVTGMRSGTTPGNNEQFF.

About this clone itself: At the DNA level, this CDR3 is encoded by other sequences in the same sample as well. The chain links TRBV18 to TRBJ2-5, with D perhaps given as TRBD1 or TRBD2 (5 bases each). V dropped 3 bases and J dropped 3 bases, with 8 bases sitting between them. Looked up from germline, CDR1 is KGHSH and CDR2 is LQKENI. CDR3 length: 13 amino acids. The CDR3 bases are TGTGCCAGCTCACCGGGGGTGAAAGAGACCCAGTACTTC. This sequence encodes CASSPGVKETQYF.

This rearrangement joins TRBV15 to TRBJ1-1, with D maybe TRBD1 (6 bases). Germline lookup yields CDR1 LNHNV and CDR2 YYDKDF (reference sequence). This CDR3 has 13 amino acids. V gave up 2 bases and J gave up 5 bases, with 9 bases separating them. The CDR3 DNA reads TGTGCCACCAGCAGACAAGGGGGGACTGAAGCTTTCTTT. Protein sequence: CATSRQGGTEAFF.

The chain is built from TRBV27 and TRBJ1-4; D possibly corresponds to TRBD1 (6 bases). In germline, CDR1 is MNHEY, CDR2 SMNVEV (reference sequence). This CDR3 region has 14 residues. Trimming removed 5 bases from V and 8 bases from J, with 15 bases in between. CDR3 sequence (DNA): TGTGCCAGCAGTGACGGGGGCGGGGGCGAAAAACTGTTTTTT. Amino acid sequence: CASSDGGGGEKLFF.

The chain is built from TRBV28 and TRBJ1-2; D uncertain. Germline values: CDR1 MDHEN, CDR2 SYDVKM. This CDR3 contains 13 residues. V dropped 2 bases and J dropped 4 bases, with 8 bases sitting between them. CDR3 coding DNA: TGTGCCAGCAGTTTAAGGGCACCCTATGGCTACACCTTC. Its protein is CASSLRAPYGYTF.

The rearrangement uses TRBV7-9 and TRBJ1-1; D is uncertain. Germline V CDR1 and CDR2: SEHNR, FQNEAQ (reference sequence). CDR3 length equals 13 residues. V lost 1 base to trimming and J lost 10 bases, with 13 bases between them. Written as DNA, the CDR3 is TGTGCCAGCAGCTTAGGGAGGGATATGGTAGCTTTCTTT. Translation gives CASSLGRDMVAFF.

The table lists this clone with a count of one. The chain couples TRBV19 to TRBJ2-1, with 8 bases aligning to TRBD2. Germline V gene data show CDR1 as LNHDA and CDR2 as SQIVND (reference sequence). The length of the CDR3 is 14 residues. V trimming: 7 bases; J trimming: 2 bases; junction bases outside the gene matches: 4. The CDR3 DNA sequence: TGTGCCAGTACCGGGACTAGTGCCTACAATGAGCAGTTCTTC. Its protein product is CASTGTSAYNEQFF.

The gene calls are TRBV5-5 and TRBJ2-5, with TRBD2 identical over 13 bases. This CDR3 contains 17 residues. The V and J ends lost 1 base and 1 base, in that order; junction bases with no gene match: 4. CDR1 and CDR2 from the germline V gene are SGHKS and YYEKEE (reference sequence). This CDR3 is CASSLRTSGSIQETQYF. The CDR3 DNA reads TGTGCCAGCAGCTTGCGGACTAGCGGGAGCATCCAAGAGACCCAGTACTTC.

The V gene is TRBV2, the J gene TRBJ1-1; D is possibly TRBD1 (5 bases). Germline V gene lookup returns CDR1 SNHLY and CDR2 FYNNEI. Trimming took off 7 bases at V and 2 bases at J, with 11 bases between the two ends. The CDR3 runs 13 residues. The DNA of the CDR3 is TGTGCCAGCACGGGGCCAGCCAACACTGAAGCTTTCTTT. It is translated as CASTGPANTEAFF.

The V call is TRBV6-5, the J call TRBJ2-7; no firm D call. Trimming removed 8 bases from V and 3 bases from J, with 8 bases in between. The CDR3 is made up of 11 amino acids. Per germline, CDR1 MNHEY and CDR2 SVGAGI. The CDR3 spells CASGSYYEQYF. CDR3 nucleotide sequence: TGTGCCAGCGGCTCTTACTACGAGCAGTACTTC.

This chain links TRBV6-4 with TRBJ1-1; 8 nucleotides line up with TRBD1. The V and J ends lost 2 bases and 11 bases, in that order; junction bases with no gene match: 7. The V gene's germline CDR1 is MRHNA and CDR2 SNTAGT. The CDR3 covers 13 residues. The CDR3 coding sequence is TGTGCCAGCAGTGACGGACAGGGTGGTACGGCTTTCTTT. It translates to CASSDGQGGTAFF.

As concerns this clone: One end of the junction fails to match germline, which may point to a read error. The V and J genes are TRBV6-5 and TRBJ1-1, with TRBD1 matching over 10 bases. Per the germline V gene, CDR1 is MNHEY and CDR2 is SVGAGI. The CDR3 contains 15 residues. In nucleotides, the CDR3 is TGTGCAAGCAGCTTGGGTGGACAGGGGGGGACTGAAGCTTTCTTT. Encoded protein: CASSLGGQGGTEAFF.

This sequence joins TRBV18 and TRBJ2-5; D unclear. The germline V and J ends were trimmed by 0 bases and 2 bases, with 10 bases remaining between them. Germline CDR1 is KGHSH and CDR2 is LQKENI. The CDR3 consists of 15 residues. CDR3 in amino acids: CASSPPGRIQETQYF. CDR3 sequence (DNA): TGTGCCAGCTCACCACCAGGACGGATTCAAGAGACCCAGTACTTC.

CDR3 nucleotides: TGTGCCAGCACTAGGACAGGGAAAGTCGCCGGGGAGCTGTTTTTT. Amino acids: CASTRTGKVAGELFF. The chain combines TRBV6-1 with TRBJ2-2; 8 bases align to TRBD1. There are 15 residues in the CDR3. CDR1 and CDR2 (germline): MNHNS, SASEGT. With V trimmed by 7 bases and J by 6 bases, 10 bases remained unmatched.

The chain has TRBV10-3 and TRBJ2-3; D perhaps matches TRBD1 (5 bases). Germline CDR1 ENHRY, CDR2 SYGVKD. V lost 7 bases, J lost 3 bases, and 11 bases lay in between. The CDR3 totals 13 residues. CDR3 protein: CAIMGQRTDTQYF. In DNA, the CDR3 is TGTGCCATCATGGGGCAGAGAACAGATACGCAGTATTTT.

This chain connects TRBV15 to TRBJ2-1, with 11 bases identical to TRBD2. V was clipped by 3 bases and J by 3 bases; unmatched bases: 4. Germline V CDR1 and CDR2: LNHNV, YYDKDF (reference sequence). This CDR3 has 16 residues. The CDR3 coding sequence is TGTGCCACCAGCAGGCCCGGACTAGCGGGCTACAATGAGCAGTTCTTC. Amino acid sequence: CATSRPGLAGYNEQFF.

V usage is TRBV5-4 and J usage is TRBJ2-1, with 9 bases identical to TRBD1. This CDR3 has 17 amino acids. Germline V CDR1 and CDR2: SGHNT, YYREEE (reference sequence). Unmatched junction bases numbered 14, after V lost 4 bases and J lost 6 bases. CDR3 in DNA: TGTGCCAGCAGCCCCCGACAGGGGGGGTTTTGGGGCAATGAGCAGTTCTTC. This encodes CASSPRQGGFWGNEQFF. The full variable domain, rest sourced from reference TRBV5-4 and TRBJ2-1, is ETGVTQSPTHLIKTRGQQVTLRCSSQSGHNTVSWYQQALGQGPQFIFQYYREEENGRGNFPPRFSGLQFPNYSSELNVNALELDDSALYLCASSPRQGGFWGNEQFFGPGTRLTVL.

V is TRBV6-1 and J is TRBJ1-1; a weak D match, TRBD1 (6 bases). The length of the CDR3 is 14 residues. The ends were cut back, 7 bases at V and 0 bases at J, with 12 bases in the middle. CDR1 is MNHNS and CDR2 is SASEGT in the germline V gene. This CDR3 reads CASKRTAMNTEAFF. In DNA form, the CDR3 reads TGTGCCAGCAAGAGGACAGCCATGAACACTGAAGCTTTCTTT.

This clone has a single count. V and J are TRBV28 and TRBJ2-5, with 8 positions matching TRBD1. Germline CDR1 MDHEN, CDR2 SYDVKM. The CDR3 consists of 13 residues. The ends lost 6 bases at V and 4 bases at J; junction bases unmatched: 4. The CDR3 protein is CASRQGVRETQYF. Here the CDR3 DNA reads TGTGCCAGCAGACAGGGGGTGAGAGAGACCCAGTACTTC.

Note on this clone: Distinct nucleotide sequences in the sample also encode this CDR3. The chain recombines TRBV6-1 with TRBJ1-2, with 9 bases fitting TRBD1. V lost 5 bases to trimming and J lost 5 bases; unmatched junction nucleotides: 3. The CDR3 has 13 amino acids. Germline CDR1 MNHNS, CDR2 SASEGT. CDR3 in DNA: TGTGCCAGCAGTATGGGACAGGGATATGGCTACACCTTC. Its protein product is CASSMGQGYGYTF.